The TCR beta chain under discussion was sequenced for a study of T cell repertoires in cytomegalovirus infection. The wider study: HLA-B-restricted CMV epitopes that are well studied, plus recently identified HLA-C-restricted ones, were used by the study.

Comments on this clonotype: The antigen remains undetermined.

Germline values: CDR1 SGHTA, CDR2 FQGTGA. The V gene lost 5 bases and the J gene lost 7 bases, with 15 bases spanning the gap. CDR3 length equals 15 residues. TCRdb used MiXCR to reprocess the reads, holding one entry per CDR3 protein. This sample has 110,000 or so distinct CDR3 sequences, with over 30% found just once. The material sequenced was CD8+ T cells from cultured PBMCs, taken from culture after CMV antigen stimulation. This chain joins TRBV7-3 and TRBJ1-6; weak D call: TRBD1 (5 bases). The TCR was taken from a human donor in good health (CMV status not recorded). Some clones in this sample may be carry-over from other donors' samples. CDR3 in amino acids: CASSIGDGGNSPLHF. The CDR3 DNA reads TGTGCCAGCAGCATTGGGGACGGAGGGAATTCACCCCTCCACTTT.